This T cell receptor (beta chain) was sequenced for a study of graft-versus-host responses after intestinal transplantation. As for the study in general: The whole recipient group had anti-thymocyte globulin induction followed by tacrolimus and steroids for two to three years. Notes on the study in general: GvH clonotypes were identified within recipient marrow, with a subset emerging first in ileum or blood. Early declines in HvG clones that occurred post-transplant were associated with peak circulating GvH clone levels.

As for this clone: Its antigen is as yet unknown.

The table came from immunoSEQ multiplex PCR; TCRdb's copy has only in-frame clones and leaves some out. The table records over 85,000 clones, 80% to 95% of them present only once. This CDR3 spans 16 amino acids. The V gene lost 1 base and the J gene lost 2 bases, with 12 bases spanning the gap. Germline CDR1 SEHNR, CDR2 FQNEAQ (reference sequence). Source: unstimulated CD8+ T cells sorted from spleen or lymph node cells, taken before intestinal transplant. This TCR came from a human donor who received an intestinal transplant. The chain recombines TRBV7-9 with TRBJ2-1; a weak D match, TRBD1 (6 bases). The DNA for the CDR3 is TGTGCCAGCAGCTTAGGGGCAGGGGTAACCTACAATGAGCAGTTCTTC. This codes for CASSLGAGVTYNEQFF.